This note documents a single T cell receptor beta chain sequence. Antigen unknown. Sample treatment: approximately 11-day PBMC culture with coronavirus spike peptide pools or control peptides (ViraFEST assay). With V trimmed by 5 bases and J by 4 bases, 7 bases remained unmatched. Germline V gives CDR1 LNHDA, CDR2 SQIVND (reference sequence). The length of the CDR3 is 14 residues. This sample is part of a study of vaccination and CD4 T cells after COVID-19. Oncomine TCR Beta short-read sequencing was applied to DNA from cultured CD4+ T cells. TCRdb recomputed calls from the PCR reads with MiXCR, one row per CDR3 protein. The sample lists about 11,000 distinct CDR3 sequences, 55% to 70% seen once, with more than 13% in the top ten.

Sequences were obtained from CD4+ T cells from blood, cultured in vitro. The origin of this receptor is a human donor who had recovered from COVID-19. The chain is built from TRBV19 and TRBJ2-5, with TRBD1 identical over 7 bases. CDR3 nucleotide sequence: TGTGCCAGTAGTCCCACAGGGGTCCCAGAGACCCAGTACTTC. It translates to CASSPTGVPETQYF.